What follows are 3 T cell receptor beta chains derived from one specimen sequenced in a study of T cell clonality in common variable immunodeficiency. Study-wide results and limits: In common variable immunodeficiency, TCR beta chains reportedly carried fewer deletions and N-nucleotide insertions.

Sequenced by immunoSEQ multiplex PCR; TCRdb stores in-frame clones only, minus some. Singletons are absent from the sample, which has fewer than 20,000 clones. Their specific antigens are unknown. Sequenced material: peripheral blood mononuclear cells. The origin of the receptors is a human donor with common variable immunodeficiency.

As regards this clone: The CDR3 is cut off 3 residues early in the read; its end comes from the germline J gene. The V and J genes are TRBV6-2 or TRBV6-3 and TRBJ1-1; 7 nucleotides agree with TRBD1. Germline V lookup: CDR1 MNHEY, CDR2 SVGEGT. This CDR3 has 13 amino acids. The junction had 3 bases not matched to a gene; V was cut back by 2 bases and J by 6 bases. The sequenced part of the CDR3 DNA is TGTGCCAGCAGTTACCAAACAGGGGCTGAA. Translating it yields CASSYQTGAE. In full, the CDR3 is CASSYQTGAEAFF.

In the case of this clone: Coverage ceases 3 residues before the CDR3 finishes, and the germline J gene fills in the end. The V call is TRBV7-3, the J call TRBJ1-1; 9 bases are shared with TRBD1. V gave up 1 base and J gave up 7 bases; unmatched junction bases: 1. CDR1 and CDR2 from the germline V gene are SGHTA and FQGTGA. The CDR3 has 13 residues. The CDR3 loop is CASSLRQGGEAFF. Incomplete CDR3 DNA: TGTGCCAGCAGCTTAAGACAGGGGGGTGAA.

Points on this clone: The read ends 3 residues early relative to the CDR3; the germline J gene fills the gap. This chain links TRBV7-8 with TRBJ1-2, with 8 bases lining up with TRBD1. From germline, CDR1 is SGHVS and CDR2 FQNEAQ. Unmatched junction bases numbered 7, after V lost 5 bases and J lost 2 bases. The length of the CDR3 is 15 residues. CDR3 DNA (partial): TGTGCCAGCAGCCCACGGGACAGGAGGAACTATGGC. Translating it yields CASSPRDRRNYG. The full CDR3 protein reads CASSPRDRRNYGYTF.